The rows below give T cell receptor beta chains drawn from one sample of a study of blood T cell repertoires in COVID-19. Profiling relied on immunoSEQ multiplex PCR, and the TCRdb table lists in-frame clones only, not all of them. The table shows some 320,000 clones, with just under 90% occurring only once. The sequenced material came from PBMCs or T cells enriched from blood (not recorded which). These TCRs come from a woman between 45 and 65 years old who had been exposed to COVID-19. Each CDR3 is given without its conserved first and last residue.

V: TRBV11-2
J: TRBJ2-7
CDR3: ASSDTVTYEQY

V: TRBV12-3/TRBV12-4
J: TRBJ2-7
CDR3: ASSLAGPYEQY

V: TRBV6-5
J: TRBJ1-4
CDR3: ASSFQGAGEKLF

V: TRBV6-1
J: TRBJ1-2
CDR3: ASSETGQSYGYT

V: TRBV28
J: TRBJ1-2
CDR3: ASSLEVGSRANYGYT

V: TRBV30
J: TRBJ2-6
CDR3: AWSPESGANVLT

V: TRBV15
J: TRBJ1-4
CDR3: ATSRDLGAWEKLF

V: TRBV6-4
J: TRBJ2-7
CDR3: ASRARTYEQY

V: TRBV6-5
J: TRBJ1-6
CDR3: ASNSGTGYNSPLH

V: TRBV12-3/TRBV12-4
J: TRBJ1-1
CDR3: ASSFQGSTEAF

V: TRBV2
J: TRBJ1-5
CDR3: ASRDGTTGVNNQPQH

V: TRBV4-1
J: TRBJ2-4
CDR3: ASSQAGENIQY

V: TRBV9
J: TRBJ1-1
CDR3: ASSYPTAGDMNTEAF

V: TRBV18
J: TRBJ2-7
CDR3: ASSPPRGSSYEQY

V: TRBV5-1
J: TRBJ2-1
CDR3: ATLHGNEQF

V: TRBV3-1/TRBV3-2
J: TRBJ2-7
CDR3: ASSQEPPGLIY

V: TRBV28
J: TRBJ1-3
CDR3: ASSYLTGTGNTIY

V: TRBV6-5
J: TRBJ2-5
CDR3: ASSLGLAETQY

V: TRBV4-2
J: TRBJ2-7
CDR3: ASSQGRDEQY

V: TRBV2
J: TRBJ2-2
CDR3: ASVDRDTGELF

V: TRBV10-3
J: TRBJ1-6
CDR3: ATQGANGSPLH

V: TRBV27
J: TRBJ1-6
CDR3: ASNLNRENSPLH

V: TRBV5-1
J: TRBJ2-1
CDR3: ASRPTEYNEQF

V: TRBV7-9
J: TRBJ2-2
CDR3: ATGQGAMNTGELF

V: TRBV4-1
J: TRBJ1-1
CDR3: ASSQVAGDWMNTEAF

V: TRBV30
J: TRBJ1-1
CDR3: AWSPSRGGGTEAF

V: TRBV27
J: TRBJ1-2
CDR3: ASSLQGPVSRNGYT

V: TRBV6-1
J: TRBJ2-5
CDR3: ASSEWGVHMETQY

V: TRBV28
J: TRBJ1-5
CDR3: ASSFRGSNQPQH

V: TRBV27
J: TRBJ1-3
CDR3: ASRLGPGNTIY

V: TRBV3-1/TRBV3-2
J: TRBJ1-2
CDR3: ASSQSSGAGDYGYT

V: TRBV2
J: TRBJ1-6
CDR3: ASSVERGNSPLH

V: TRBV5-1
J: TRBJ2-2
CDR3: ASSSGLAGANTGELF

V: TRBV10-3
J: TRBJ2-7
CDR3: AISESSSYEQY

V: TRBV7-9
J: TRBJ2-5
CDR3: ASSHWGQDGETQY

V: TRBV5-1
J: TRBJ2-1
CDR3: ASSLEPLAGEVQF

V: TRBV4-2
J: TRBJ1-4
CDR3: ASSQVSGTGGEKLF

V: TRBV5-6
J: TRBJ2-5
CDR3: ASRERGLETQY

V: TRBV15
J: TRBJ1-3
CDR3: ATSRPKQEYSGNTIY